This TCR beta chain was sequenced during a study of blood T cell repertoires in COVID-19. Trimming removed 4 bases from V and 4 bases from J; junction bases left unmatched: 8. The length of the CDR3 is 16 residues. The germline V gene encodes CDR1 LGHNA and CDR2 YSLEER. Assay: immunoSEQ multiplex PCR; the TCRdb copy retains only in-frame clones and omits some. This table has about 68,000 clones, over 65% appearing once. This TCR was sampled from a human donor in a cohort sampled during active COVID-19. The source material was peripheral blood. V is TRBV4-3 and J is TRBJ2-2; 8 bases are shared with TRBD2. The CDR3, as DNA: TGCGCCAGCAGCCCCCTTGCGGGGGGATCCACCGGGGAGCTGTTTTTT. Protein product: CASSPLAGGSTGELFF.